The clone carrying this TCR beta chain was detected a few times. Unique molecular identifiers were used to barcode this TCRbeta library. TCRdb re-derived calls from the PCR reads in MiXCR, one entry per CDR3 protein. The sample consists of under 300,000 distinct CDR3 sequences, approximately 9.7% of them appearing once. This specimen belongs to a study of T-cell reconstitution after alpha-beta-depleted transplantation in children. V shed 3 bases, J shed 2 bases, and the junction held 6 bases outside the gene matches. CDR1 is DFQATT and CDR2 is SNEGSKA in the germline V gene (reference sequence). CDR3 length equals 14 residues.

The sequence derives from a human donor who donated a stem cell graft to a child with SCID. The chain couples TRBV20-1 to TRBJ2-5; 7 nucleotides align to TRBD2. Material: PBMCs from the stem cell graft donor, obtained from the stem cell graft. CDR3 nucleotides: TGCAGTGCTAGCCTAGCGGCCAGTCAAGAGACCCAGTACTTC. It translates to CSASLAASQETQYF.